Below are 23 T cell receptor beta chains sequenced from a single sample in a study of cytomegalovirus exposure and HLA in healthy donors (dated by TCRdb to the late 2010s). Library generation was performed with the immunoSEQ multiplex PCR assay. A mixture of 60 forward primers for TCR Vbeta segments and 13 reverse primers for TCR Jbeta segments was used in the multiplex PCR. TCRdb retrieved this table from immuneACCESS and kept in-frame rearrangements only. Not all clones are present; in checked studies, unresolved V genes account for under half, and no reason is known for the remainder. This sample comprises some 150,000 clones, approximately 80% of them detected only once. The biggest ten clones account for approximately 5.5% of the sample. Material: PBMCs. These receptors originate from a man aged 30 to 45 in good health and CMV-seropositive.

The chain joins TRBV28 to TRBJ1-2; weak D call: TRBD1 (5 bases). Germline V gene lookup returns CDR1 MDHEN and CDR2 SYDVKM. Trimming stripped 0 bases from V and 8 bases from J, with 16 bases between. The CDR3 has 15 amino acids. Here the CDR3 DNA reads TGTGCCAGCAGTTTATGGGCTGAAGGGGTTTCCGGCTACACCTTC. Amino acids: CASSLWAEGVSGYTF.

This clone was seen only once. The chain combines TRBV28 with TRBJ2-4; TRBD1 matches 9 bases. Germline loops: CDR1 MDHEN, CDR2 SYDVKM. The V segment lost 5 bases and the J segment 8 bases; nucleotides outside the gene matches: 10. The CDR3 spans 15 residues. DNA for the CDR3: TGTGCCAGCAGTCCCCTTGGGACAGGGTCCCACATTCAGTACTTC. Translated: CASSPLGTGSHIQYF.

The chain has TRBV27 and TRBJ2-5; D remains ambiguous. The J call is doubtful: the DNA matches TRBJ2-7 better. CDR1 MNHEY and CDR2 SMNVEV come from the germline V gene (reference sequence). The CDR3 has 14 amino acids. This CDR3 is CASSPITRSYEQYF. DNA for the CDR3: TGTGCCAGCAGCCCGATTACCCGATCCTACGAGCAGTACTTC.

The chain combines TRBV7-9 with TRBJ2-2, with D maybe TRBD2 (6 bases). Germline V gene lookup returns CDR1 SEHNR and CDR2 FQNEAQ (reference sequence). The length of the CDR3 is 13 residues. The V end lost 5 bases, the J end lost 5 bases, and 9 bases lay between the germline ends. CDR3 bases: TGTGCCAGCAGCACCGGGGGTACCGGGGAGCTGTTTTTT. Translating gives CASSTGGTGELFF.

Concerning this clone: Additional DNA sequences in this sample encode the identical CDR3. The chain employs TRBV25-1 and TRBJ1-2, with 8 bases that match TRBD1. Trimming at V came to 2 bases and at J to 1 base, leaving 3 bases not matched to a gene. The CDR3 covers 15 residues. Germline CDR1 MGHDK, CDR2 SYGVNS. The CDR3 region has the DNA TGTGCCAGCAGTGAAGGACAGGGAGGTAACTATGGCTACACCTTC. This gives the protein CASSEGQGGNYGYTF.

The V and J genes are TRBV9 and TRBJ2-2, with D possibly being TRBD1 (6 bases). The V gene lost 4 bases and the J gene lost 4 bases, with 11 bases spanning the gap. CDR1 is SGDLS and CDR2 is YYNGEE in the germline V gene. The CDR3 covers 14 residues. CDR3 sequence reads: CASSSHRVTGELFF. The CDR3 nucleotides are TGTGCCAGCAGCTCACACAGGGTCACCGGGGAGCTGTTTTTT.

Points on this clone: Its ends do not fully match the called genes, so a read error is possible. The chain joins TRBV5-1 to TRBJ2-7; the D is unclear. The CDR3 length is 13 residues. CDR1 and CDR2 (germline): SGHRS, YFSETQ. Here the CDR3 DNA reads TGCGCCAGCAGCCCGGGTCCTTCCTACGAGCAGCACTTC. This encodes CASSPGPSYEQHF.

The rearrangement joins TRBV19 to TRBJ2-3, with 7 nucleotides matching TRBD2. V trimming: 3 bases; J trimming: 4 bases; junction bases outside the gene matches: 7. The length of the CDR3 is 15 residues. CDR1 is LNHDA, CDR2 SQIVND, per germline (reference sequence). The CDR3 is CASSIFGGSSDTQYF. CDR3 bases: TGTGCCAGTAGTATTTTCGGCGGGAGTTCAGATACGCAGTATTTT.

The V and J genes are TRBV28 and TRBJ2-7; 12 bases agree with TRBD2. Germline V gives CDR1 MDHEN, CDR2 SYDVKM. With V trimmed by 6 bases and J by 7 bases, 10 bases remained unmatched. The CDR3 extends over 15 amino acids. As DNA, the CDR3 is TGTGCCAGCAGCCTTAGACTAGCGGGAGAAGGGGAGCAGTACTTC. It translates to CASSLRLAGEGEQYF.

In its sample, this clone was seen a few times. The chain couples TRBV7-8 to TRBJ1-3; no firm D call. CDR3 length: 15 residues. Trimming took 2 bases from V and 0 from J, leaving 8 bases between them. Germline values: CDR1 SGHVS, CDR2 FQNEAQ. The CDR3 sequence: CASSLSLNSGNTIYF. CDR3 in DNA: TGTGCCAGCAGCTTAAGCCTGAACTCTGGAAACACCATATATTTT. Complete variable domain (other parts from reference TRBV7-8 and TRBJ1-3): GAGVSQSPRYKVAKRGQDVALRCDPISGHVSLFWYQQALGQGPEFLTYFQNEAQLDKSGLPSDRFFAERPEGSVSTLKIQRTQQEDSAVYLCASSLSLNSGNTIYFGEGSWLTVV.

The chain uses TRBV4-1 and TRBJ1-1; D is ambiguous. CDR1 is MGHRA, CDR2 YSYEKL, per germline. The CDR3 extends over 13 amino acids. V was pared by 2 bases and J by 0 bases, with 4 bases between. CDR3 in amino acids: CASSQTLNTEAFF. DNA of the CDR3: TGCGCCAGCAGCCAAACACTGAACACTGAAGCTTTCTTT.

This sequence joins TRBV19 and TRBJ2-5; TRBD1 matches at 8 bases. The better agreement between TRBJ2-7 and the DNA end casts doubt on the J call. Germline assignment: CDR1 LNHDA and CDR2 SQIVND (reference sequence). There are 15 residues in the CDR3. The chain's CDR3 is CASSIRGRGGNEQYF. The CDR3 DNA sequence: TGTGCCAGTAGTATCAGGGGGCGCGGTGGGAACGAGCAGTACTTC.

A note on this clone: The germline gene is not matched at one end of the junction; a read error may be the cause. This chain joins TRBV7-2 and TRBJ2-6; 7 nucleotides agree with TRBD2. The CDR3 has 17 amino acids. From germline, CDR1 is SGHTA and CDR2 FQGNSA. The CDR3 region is CASSAVWGGTGANGLTF. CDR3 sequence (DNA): TGTGCCAGCAGCGCAGTTTGGGGGGGTACTGGGGCCAACGGCCTGACTTTC. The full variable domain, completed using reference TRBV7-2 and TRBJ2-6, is GAGVSQSPSNKVTEKGKDVELRCDPISGHTALYWYRQSLGQGLEFLIYFQGNSAPDKSGLPSDRFSAERTGGSVSTLTIQRTQQEDSAVYLCASSAVWGGTGANGLTFGAGSRLTVL.

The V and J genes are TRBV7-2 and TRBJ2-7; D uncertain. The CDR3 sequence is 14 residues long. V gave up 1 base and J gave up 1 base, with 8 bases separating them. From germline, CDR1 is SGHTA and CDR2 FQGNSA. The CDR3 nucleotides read TGTGCCAGCAGCTTAGATGGCCGATCCTACGAGCAGTACTTC. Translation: CASSLDGRSYEQYF.

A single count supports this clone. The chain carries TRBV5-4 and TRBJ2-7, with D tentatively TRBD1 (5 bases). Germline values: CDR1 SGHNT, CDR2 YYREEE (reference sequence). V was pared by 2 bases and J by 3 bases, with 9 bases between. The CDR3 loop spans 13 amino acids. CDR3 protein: CASSFRGNYEQYF. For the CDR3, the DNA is TGTGCCAGCAGCTTTAGGGGTAACTACGAGCAGTACTTC.

The CDR3, as DNA: TGCGCCAGCAGTGAGTACAGGGTGGGCGAGCAGTACTTC. Protein: CASSEYRVGEQYF. The V call is TRBV10-1, the J call TRBJ2-7; perhaps TRBD1 as D (6 bases). Germline CDR1 WNHNN, CDR2 SYGVQD (reference sequence). Trimming cost V 1 base and J 6 bases, with 10 bases left between them. The CDR3 covers 13 residues.

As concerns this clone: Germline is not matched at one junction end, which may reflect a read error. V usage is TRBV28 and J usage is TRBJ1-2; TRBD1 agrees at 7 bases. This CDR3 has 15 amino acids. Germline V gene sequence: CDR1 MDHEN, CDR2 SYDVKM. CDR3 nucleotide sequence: TGTGCCGGCAGTTTAGAGGCTTTGACAGGGAATGGCTACACCTTC. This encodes CAGSLEALTGNGYTF.

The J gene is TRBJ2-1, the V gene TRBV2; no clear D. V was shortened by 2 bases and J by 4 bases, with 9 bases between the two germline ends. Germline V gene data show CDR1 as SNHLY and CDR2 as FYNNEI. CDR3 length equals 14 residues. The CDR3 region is CASSELVMYNEQFF. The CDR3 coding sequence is TGTGCCAGCAGTGAACTAGTCATGTACAATGAGCAGTTCTTC.

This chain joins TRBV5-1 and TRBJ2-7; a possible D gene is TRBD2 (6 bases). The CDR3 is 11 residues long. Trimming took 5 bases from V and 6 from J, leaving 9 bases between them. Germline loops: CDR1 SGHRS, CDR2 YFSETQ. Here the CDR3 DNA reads TGCGCCAGCAGACTAGCAGGCGAGCAGTACTTC. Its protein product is CASRLAGEQYF. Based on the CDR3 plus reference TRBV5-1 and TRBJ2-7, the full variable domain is KAGVTQTPRYLIKTRGQQVTLSCSPISGHRSVSWYQQTPGQGLQFLFEYFSETQRNKGNFPGRFSGRQFSNSRSEMNVSTLELGDSALYLCASRLAGEQYFGPGTRLTVT.

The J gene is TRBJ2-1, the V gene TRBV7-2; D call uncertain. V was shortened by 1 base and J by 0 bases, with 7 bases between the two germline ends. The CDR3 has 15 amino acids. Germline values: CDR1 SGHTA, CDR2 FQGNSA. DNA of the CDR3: TGTGCCAGCAGCTTAGTTATCTCCTCCTACAATGAGCAGTTCTTC. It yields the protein CASSLVISSYNEQFF.

The CDR3 DNA is TGTGCCAGCAGGCAGAGTGGAGGGAGTGGCTACACCTTC. Translated, it gives CASRQSGGSGYTF. The chain joins TRBV28 to TRBJ1-2; D is uncertain. Trimming cost V 6 bases and J 7 bases, with 15 bases left between them. Germline CDR1 and CDR2: MDHEN and SYDVKM. The length of the CDR3 is 13 residues.

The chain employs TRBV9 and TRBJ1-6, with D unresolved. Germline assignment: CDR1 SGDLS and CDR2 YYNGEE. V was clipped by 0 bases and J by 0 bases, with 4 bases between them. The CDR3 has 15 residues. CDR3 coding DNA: TGTGCCAGCAGCGTAGACAGCTCCTATAATTCACCCCTCCACTTT. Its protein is CASSVDSSYNSPLHF.

CDR3 DNA sequence: TGTGCCAGCAGCTTTGGGGCGGGAGGCGGGGAGCTGTTTTTT. Translated: CASSFGAGGGELFF. The chain employs TRBV5-6 and TRBJ2-2, with 8 nucleotides matching TRBD2. J gave up 7 bases and V 2 bases, and 4 bases lay outside the gene matches. This CDR3 spans 14 amino acids. The germline CDR1 and CDR2 sequences are SGHDT and YYEEEE.